The 6 T cell receptor beta chains given below trace back to one sample, sequenced in a study of shared clonotypes between healthy human individuals. Generated by immunoSEQ multiplex PCR, the TCRdb table keeps only in-frame clones and is missing some. Found here are about 1.1 million clones, roughly 74% of them singletons; the top ten hold about 0.52%. Sequenced: memory CD4+ T cells from PBMCs. Subset noted: CD45RA-negative fraction. These receptors were taken from a man between 18 and 35 years old in good health. Some clones in this sample may be carry-over from other donors' samples.

The chain recombines TRBV19 with TRBJ1-1, with a tentative D call TRBD1 (6 bases). This CDR3 spans 14 amino acids. V gave up 8 bases and J gave up 4 bases, with 17 bases separating them. Germline CDR1 and CDR2: LNHDA and SQIVND (reference sequence). In DNA, the CDR3 is TGTGCCAGTGAAGGGGGTGGAAGTAGCACTGAAGCTTTCTTT. This sequence encodes CASEGGGSSTEAFF.

The J gene is TRBJ2-1, the V gene TRBV5-1, with a weak D call TRBD2 (6 bases). The CDR3 spans 16 residues. In germline, CDR1 is SGHRS, CDR2 YFSETQ. Trimming pared 0 bases from V and 1 base from J, leaving 11 bases between. The CDR3 here is CASSLGSGGSYNEQFF. The CDR3 coding sequence is TGCGCCAGCAGCTTGGGGTCCGGGGGATCCTACAATGAGCAGTTCTTC.

A few counts support this clone. V and J are TRBV14 and TRBJ2-7; the D call may be TRBD1 or TRBD2 (5 bases each). Germline V gene lookup returns CDR1 SGHDN and CDR2 FVKESK. This CDR3 contains 16 residues. With 1 base removed from V and 2 bases from J, the gap between germline ends came to 15 bases. CDR3 coding DNA: TGTGCCAGCAGCCAAGTCCGGCCTGGGGGAGCCTACGAGCAGTACTTC. Its translation is CASSQVRPGGAYEQYF.

This clone was recorded once. The genes are TRBV5-6 and TRBJ2-3; 7 bases align to TRBD2. The V gene's germline CDR1 is SGHDT and CDR2 YYEEEE. The V segment lost 3 bases and the J segment 1 base; nucleotides outside the gene matches: 8. CDR3 size: 16 residues. The CDR3 sequence: CASSWGREGGTDTQYF. Written as DNA, the CDR3 is TGTGCCAGCAGCTGGGGCAGGGAGGGAGGCACAGATACGCAGTATTTT.

The chain is built from TRBV28 and TRBJ2-1, with a possible D match to TRBD2 (5 bases). The germline CDR1 and CDR2 sequences are MDHEN and SYDVKM. The CDR3 length is 16 residues. Trimming cost V 6 bases and J 8 bases, with 23 bases left between them. The CDR3 loop is CASRPGGVSGWDEQFF. The DNA of the CDR3 is TGTGCCAGCAGGCCCGGCGGTGTGAGCGGATGGGATGAGCAGTTCTTC.

The chain recombines TRBV9 with TRBJ2-5, with a possible D match to TRBD2 (6 bases). The V and J ends lost 0 bases and 5 bases respectively, with 14 bases between them. The CDR3 contains 15 residues. Germline-derived CDR1 and CDR2 are SGDLS and YYNGEE. The CDR3 sequence is CASSVAGASWETQYF. The CDR3 nucleotides read TGTGCCAGCAGCGTAGCGGGAGCCTCTTGGGAGACCCAGTACTTC.